This is a list of T cell receptor beta chains from one sample in a study of T cells in narcolepsy. No antigen is known for these receptors. Repertoires were generated with immunoSEQ multiplex PCR, while TCRdb's copy carries only in-frame clones and drops some. The sample lists under 3,000 clones, around 28% occurring once. Specimen: cultured CD4+ T cells from cerebrospinal fluid. The source of these receptors is a human donor with narcolepsy. Each CDR3 is given with its conserved first and last residue. A D gene is named only where the DNA matches it firmly. Clone size is stated in some rows and not others, as once, few, many or a class when expanded.

V gene: TRBV6-6
D gene: NA
clone size: few
J gene: TRBJ1-2
CDR3 DNA: TGTGCCAGCAGTTACTATGGGGTTAACTATGGCTACACCTTC
CDR3 protein: CASSYYGVNYGYTF

V gene: TRBV2
D gene: NA
clone size: NA
J gene: TRBJ2-1
CDR3 DNA: TGTGCCAGCAGTTGGGTTGGGTTGACTGAGCAGTTCTTC
CDR3 protein: CASSWVGLTEQFF

V gene: TRBV29-1
D gene: NA
clone size: few
J gene: TRBJ2-7
CDR3 DNA: TGCAGCGTTGAAAAGGGGGGGCGCGACGAGCAGTACTTC
CDR3 protein: CSVEKGGRDEQYF

V gene: TRBV16
D gene: NA
clone size: once
J gene: TRBJ2-7
CDR3 DNA: TGTGCCAGCAGCCAACTTGGGGCCTCGTCCTACGAGCAGTATTTC
CDR3 protein: CASSQLGASSYEQYF

V gene: TRBV7-2
D gene: NA
clone size: medium-sized
J gene: TRBJ2-3
CDR3 DNA: TGTGCCAGCAGCCCGGCGTGGGGGGGCACAGATACGCAGTATTTT
CDR3 protein: CASSPAWGGTDTQYF

V gene: TRBV29-1
D gene: NA
clone size: NA
J gene: TRBJ1-2
CDR3 DNA: TGCAGCGTGGACGCGGAGCAGCCGAACTATGACCACACCTTC
CDR3 protein: CSVDAEQPNYDHTF

V gene: TRBV11-2
D gene: NA
clone size: NA
J gene: TRBJ1-1
CDR3 DNA: TGTGCCAGCAGCTTAGCGATCGACAGGAACACTGAAGCTTTCTTT
CDR3 protein: CASSLAIDRNTEAFF

V gene: TRBV7-8
D gene: NA
clone size: NA
J gene: TRBJ2-3
CDR3 DNA: TGTGCCAGCAGCCGAACCGGGACACCCACAGATACGCAGTATTTT
CDR3 protein: CASSRTGTPTDTQYF

V gene: TRBV5-1
D gene: NA
clone size: NA
J gene: TRBJ2-3
CDR3 DNA: TGCGCCAGCAGCTTGGAGCCAAACACAGATACGCAGTATTTT
CDR3 protein: CASSLEPNTDTQYF

V gene: TRBV9
D gene: NA
clone size: medium-sized
J gene: TRBJ1-1
CDR3 DNA: TGTGCCAGCAGCGTAGTGGACAGAAACATGAACACTGAAGCTTTCTTT
CDR3 protein: CASSVVDRNMNTEAFF

V gene: TRBV7-7
D gene: TRBD2
clone size: medium-sized
J gene: TRBJ2-1
CDR3 DNA: TGTGCCAGCAGCTTAGGCCCTAGCGGGGTAAATGAGCAGTTCTTC
CDR3 protein: CASSLGPSGVNEQFF

V gene: TRBV12-5
D gene: NA
clone size: few
J gene: TRBJ2-5
CDR3 DNA: TGTGCTAGTGGTTTGGTAGCCAGGGGTGGAGGAAAAGAGACCCAGTACTTC
CDR3 protein: CASGLVARGGGKETQYF

V gene: TRBV27
D gene: NA
clone size: medium-sized
J gene: TRBJ1-6
CDR3 DNA: TGTGCCAGCAGTAGGGACGGTAATAATTCACCCCTCCACTTT
CDR3 protein: CASSRDGNNSPLHF

V gene: TRBV11-2
D gene: TRBD1
clone size: NA
J gene: TRBJ2-3
CDR3 DNA: TGTGCCAGCAGCCGAAAGACAGGGGGCACAGATACGCAGTATTTT
CDR3 protein: CASSRKTGGTDTQYF

V gene: TRBV19
D gene: TRBD1
clone size: NA
J gene: TRBJ1-5
CDR3 DNA: TGTGCCAGTACCTACAGGGGGACCTATAGCAATCAGCCCCAGCATTTT
CDR3 protein: CASTYRGTYSNQPQHF

V gene: TRBV10-3
D gene: TRBD2
clone size: NA
J gene: TRBJ2-1
CDR3 DNA: TGTGCCACGGGTCGGGAAGCGGGGGCGTACAATGAGCAGTTCTTC
CDR3 protein: CATGREAGAYNEQFF

V gene: TRBV12-5
D gene: NA
clone size: NA
J gene: TRBJ1-4
CDR3 DNA: TGTGCTAGTGGTTTGCCAGGGGCTAATGAAAAACTGTTTTTT
CDR3 protein: CASGLPGANEKLFF

V gene: TRBV9
D gene: NA
clone size: medium-sized
J gene: TRBJ2-7
CDR3 DNA: TGTGCCAGCAGCGTCATTAGTGGTTCCTACGAGCAGTACTTC
CDR3 protein: CASSVISGSYEQYF

V gene: TRBV19
D gene: NA
clone size: few
J gene: TRBJ2-3
CDR3 DNA: TGTGCCAGTAGTATCCTACCTGGCACAGATACGCAGTATTTT
CDR3 protein: CASSILPGTDTQYF

V gene: TRBV30
D gene: TRBD1
clone size: NA
J gene: TRBJ2-5
CDR3 DNA: TGTGCCTGGAGTGCTCCAGGGGGCACTCGGGAGACCCAGTACTTC
CDR3 protein: CAWSAPGGTRETQYF

V gene: TRBV6-5
D gene: NA
clone size: medium-sized
J gene: TRBJ1-5
CDR3 DNA: TGTGCCAGCAGTTACTCGAGTCGCAATCAGCCCCAGCATTTT
CDR3 protein: CASSYSSRNQPQHF

V gene: TRBV6-5
D gene: NA
clone size: NA
J gene: TRBJ1-1
CDR3 DNA: TGTGCCAGCCGGGGGAGGCGGCAGGGAGACTTGGGGGCTTTCTTT
CDR3 protein: CASRGRRQGDLGAFF

V gene: TRBV27
D gene: NA
clone size: NA
J gene: TRBJ2-7
CDR3 DNA: TGTGCCAGCAGTCCACGGACACTCGCCTACGAGCAGTACTTC
CDR3 protein: CASSPRTLAYEQYF

V gene: TRBV15
D gene: TRBD2
clone size: NA
J gene: TRBJ2-7
CDR3 DNA: TGCGCCACCAGCAGAGAGGGACTAGAAGCTAACGAGCAGTACTTC
CDR3 protein: CATSREGLEANEQYF

V gene: TRBV30
D gene: TRBD1
clone size: few
J gene: TRBJ1-1
CDR3 DNA: TGTGCCTGGAGGAAAGAGGGGGCCGCTGAAGCTTTCTTT
CDR3 protein: CAWRKEGAAEAFF

V gene: TRBV11-3
D gene: TRBD1
clone size: medium-sized
J gene: TRBJ1-1
CDR3 DNA: TGTGCCAGCAGCTTATTAAGGGGGCGAACGAACACTGAAGCTTTCTTT
CDR3 protein: CASSLLRGRTNTEAFF

V gene: TRBV29-1
D gene: NA
clone size: NA
J gene: TRBJ2-1
CDR3 DNA: TGCAGCGTTGAAGCACAGGCCACGGGGGAGCAGTTCTTC
CDR3 protein: CSVEAQATGEQFF

V gene: TRBV4-2
D gene: NA
clone size: NA
J gene: TRBJ1-5
CDR3 DNA: TGTGCCAGCAGCCTATTTGGCCAAAATCAGCCCCAGCATTTT
CDR3 protein: CASSLFGQNQPQHF

V gene: TRBV7-8
D gene: TRBD1
clone size: few
J gene: TRBJ2-3
CDR3 DNA: TGTGCCAGCAGACAGGGACAGGCAGATACGCAGTATTTT
CDR3 protein: CASRQGQADTQYF

V gene: TRBV5-5
D gene: NA
clone size: NA
J gene: TRBJ1-5
CDR3 DNA: TGTGCCAGCAGCCCGACCCCTGACAATCAGCCCCAGCATTTT
CDR3 protein: CASSPTPDNQPQHF

V gene: TRBV27
D gene: NA
clone size: medium-sized
J gene: TRBJ2-6
CDR3 DNA: TGTGCCAGCAGTTCCCAAAGTCTGGCTGGGGCCAACGTCCTGACTTTC
CDR3 protein: CASSSQSLAGANVLTF

V gene: TRBV6-1
D gene: NA
clone size: NA
J gene: TRBJ1-1
CDR3 DNA: TGTGCCAGCAGTGAGGGCACTTCAAACACTGAAGCTTTCTTT
CDR3 protein: CASSEGTSNTEAFF

V gene: TRBV6-6
D gene: TRBD2
clone size: large
J gene: TRBJ2-7
CDR3 DNA: TGTGCCAGCAGTCCGACGACTAGCGGGGGCTCCTACGAGCAGTACTTC
CDR3 protein: CASSPTTSGGSYEQYF

V gene: TRBV6-6
D gene: TRBD2
clone size: medium-sized
J gene: TRBJ2-4
CDR3 DNA: TGTGCCAGCAGTTACCCCGGGGGGGAAAAAAACATTCAGTACTTC
CDR3 protein: CASSYPGGEKNIQYF

V gene: TRBV11-2
D gene: NA
clone size: few
J gene: TRBJ2-2
CDR3 DNA: TGTGCCAGCAGCTTAGGGACTAACACCGGGGAGCTGTTTTTT
CDR3 protein: CASSLGTNTGELFF

V gene: TRBV7-2
D gene: NA
clone size: few
J gene: TRBJ1-1
CDR3 DNA: TGTGCCAGCAGCCCCGGGGGGGCGAATTTTAGAGCTTTCTTT
CDR3 protein: CASSPGGANFRAFF

V gene: TRBV5-4
D gene: TRBD1
clone size: NA
J gene: TRBJ1-2
CDR3 DNA: TGTGCCAGCAGCTCCCGGGACAGGGGCCTCTATGGCTACACCTTC
CDR3 protein: CASSSRDRGLYGYTF

V gene: TRBV6-8
D gene: TRBD2
clone size: NA
J gene: TRBJ2-7
CDR3 DNA: TGTGCCAGCAGCCGACTAGCGGGGGACTACGAGCAGTACTTC
CDR3 protein: CASSRLAGDYEQYF

V gene: TRBV29-1
D gene: TRBD1
clone size: NA
J gene: TRBJ1-2
CDR3 DNA: TGCAGCGTTGAAAGAGACAGGGGGCACGGCTACACCTTC
CDR3 protein: CSVERDRGHGYTF

V gene: TRBV5-8
D gene: NA
clone size: NA
J gene: TRBJ1-5
CDR3 DNA: TGTGCCAGCACCCCAAGTAGCAATCAGCCCCAGCATTTT
CDR3 protein: CASTPSSNQPQHF

V gene: TRBV5-1
D gene: NA
clone size: once
J gene: TRBJ2-5
CDR3 DNA: TGCGCCAGCAGTTTTATACAGGGGGGGGAGACCCAGTACTTC
CDR3 protein: CASSFIQGGETQYF

V gene: TRBV11-2
D gene: TRBD2
clone size: NA
J gene: TRBJ2-1
CDR3 DNA: TGTGCCAGCAGACGGGGGGTGGCGGGGGATGAGCAGTTCTTC
CDR3 protein: CASRRGVAGDEQFF

V gene: TRBV6-4
D gene: NA
clone size: NA
J gene: TRBJ1-5
CDR3 DNA: TGTGCCAGCAACACCCTAGGGGACTCTAGATTGGGCAATCAGCCCCAGCATTTT
CDR3 protein: CASNTLGDSRLGNQPQHF

V gene: TRBV6-1
D gene: NA
clone size: large
J gene: TRBJ2-7
CDR3 DNA: TGTGCCAGCAGTGAAGTGGGTAGCGCCCACGAGCAGTACTTC
CDR3 protein: CASSEVGSAHEQYF

V gene: TRBV27
D gene: NA
clone size: few
J gene: TRBJ2-2
CDR3 DNA: TGTGCCTGTGGGGGGATCACCGCCGGGGAGCTGTTTTTT
CDR3 protein: CACGGITAGELFF

V gene: TRBV6-1
D gene: TRBD1
clone size: NA
J gene: TRBJ2-7
CDR3 DNA: TGTGCCAGCAGTGTAGACAGGGGCCAATCCTACGAGCAGTACTTC
CDR3 protein: CASSVDRGQSYEQYF